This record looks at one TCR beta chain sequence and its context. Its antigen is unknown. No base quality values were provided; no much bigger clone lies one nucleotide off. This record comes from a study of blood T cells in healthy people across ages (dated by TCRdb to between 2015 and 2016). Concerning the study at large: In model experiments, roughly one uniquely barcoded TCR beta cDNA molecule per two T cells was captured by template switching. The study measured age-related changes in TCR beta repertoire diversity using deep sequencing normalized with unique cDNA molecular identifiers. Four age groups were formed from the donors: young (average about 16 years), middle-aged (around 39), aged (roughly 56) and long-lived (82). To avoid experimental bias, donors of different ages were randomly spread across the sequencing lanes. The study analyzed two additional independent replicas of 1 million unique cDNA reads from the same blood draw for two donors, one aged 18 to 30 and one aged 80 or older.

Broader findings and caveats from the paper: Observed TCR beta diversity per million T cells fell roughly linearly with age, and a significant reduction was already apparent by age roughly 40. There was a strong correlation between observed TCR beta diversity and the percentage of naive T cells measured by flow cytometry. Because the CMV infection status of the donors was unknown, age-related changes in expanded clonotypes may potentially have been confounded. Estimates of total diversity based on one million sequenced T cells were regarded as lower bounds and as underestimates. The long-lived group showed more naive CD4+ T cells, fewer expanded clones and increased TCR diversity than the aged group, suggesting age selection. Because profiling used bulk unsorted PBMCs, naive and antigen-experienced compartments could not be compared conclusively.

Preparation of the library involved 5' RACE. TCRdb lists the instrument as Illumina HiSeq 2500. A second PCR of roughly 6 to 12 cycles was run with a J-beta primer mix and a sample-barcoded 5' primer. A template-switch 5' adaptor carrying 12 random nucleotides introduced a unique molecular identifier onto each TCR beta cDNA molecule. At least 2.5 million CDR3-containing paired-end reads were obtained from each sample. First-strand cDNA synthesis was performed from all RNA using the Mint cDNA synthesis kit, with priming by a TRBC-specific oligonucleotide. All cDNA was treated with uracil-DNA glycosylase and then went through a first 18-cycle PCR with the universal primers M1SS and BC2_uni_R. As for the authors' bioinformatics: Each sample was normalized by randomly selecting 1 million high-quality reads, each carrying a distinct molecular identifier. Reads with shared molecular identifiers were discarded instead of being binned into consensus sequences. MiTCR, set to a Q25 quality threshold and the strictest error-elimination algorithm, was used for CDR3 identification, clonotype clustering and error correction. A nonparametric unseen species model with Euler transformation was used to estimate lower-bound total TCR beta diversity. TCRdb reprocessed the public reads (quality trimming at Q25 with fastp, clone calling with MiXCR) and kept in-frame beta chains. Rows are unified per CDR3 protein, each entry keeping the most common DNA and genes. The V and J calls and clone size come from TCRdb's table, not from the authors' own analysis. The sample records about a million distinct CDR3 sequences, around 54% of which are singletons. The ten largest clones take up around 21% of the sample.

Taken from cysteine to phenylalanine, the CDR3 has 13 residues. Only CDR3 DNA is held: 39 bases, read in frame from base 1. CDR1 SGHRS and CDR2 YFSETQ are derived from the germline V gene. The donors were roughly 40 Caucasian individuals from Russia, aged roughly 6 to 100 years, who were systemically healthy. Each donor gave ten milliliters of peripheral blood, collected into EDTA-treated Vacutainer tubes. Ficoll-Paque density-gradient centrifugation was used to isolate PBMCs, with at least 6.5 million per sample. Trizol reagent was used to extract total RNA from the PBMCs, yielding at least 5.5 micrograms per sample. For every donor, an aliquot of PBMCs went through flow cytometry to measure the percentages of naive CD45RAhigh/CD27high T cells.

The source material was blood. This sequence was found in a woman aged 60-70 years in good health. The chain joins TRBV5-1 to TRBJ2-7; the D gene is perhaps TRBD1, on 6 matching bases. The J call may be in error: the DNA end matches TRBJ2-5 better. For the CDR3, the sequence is CASRGGVQETQYF. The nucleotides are TGCGCCAGCAGAGGGGGAGTTCAAGAGACCCAGTACTTC.